A single sample is the source of the 13 T cell receptor beta chains below, sequenced in a study of cytomegalovirus exposure and HLA in healthy donors. The PCR used 60 Vbeta and 13 Jbeta primers. Using immunoSEQ multiplex PCR, the repertoire was profiled, and TCRdb retains in-frame clones only, with some absent. The table includes about 130,000 clones, approximately 61% detected once. Sequencing used PBMCs. Every receptor here comes from a human donor in good health.

The V gene is TRBV2, the J gene TRBJ2-1; 9 nucleotides agree with TRBD2. V was pared by 5 bases and J by 10 bases, with 9 bases of the junction left unmatched. The length of the CDR3 is 14 residues. Germline V gene data show CDR1 as SNHLY and CDR2 as FYNNEI. The CDR3 reads CASSRREGKDEQFF. CDR3 sequence (DNA): TGTGCCAGCAGTCGGCGGGAGGGGAAGGACGAGCAGTTCTTC.

The chain combines TRBV14 with TRBJ1-3; no firm D call. Germline V gene data show CDR1 as SGHDN and CDR2 as FVKESK. V gave up 1 base and J gave up 0 bases, with 10 bases separating them. The CDR3 is 16 residues long. The CDR3 region is CASSQGLLISGNTIYF. In DNA form, the CDR3 reads TGTGCCAGCAGCCAAGGACTCCTCATCTCTGGAAACACCATATATTTT.

J is TRBJ2-7 and V is TRBV19, with 13 bases fitting TRBD2. V was pared by 5 bases and J by 4 bases, with 8 bases of the junction left unmatched. The length of the CDR3 is 16 residues. In germline, CDR1 is LNHDA, CDR2 SQIVND (reference sequence). The CDR3 here is CASSGVTSGRSYEQYF. CDR3 nucleotides: TGTGCCAGTAGTGGGGTGACTAGCGGGAGGTCGTACGAGCAGTACTTC.

This clone was recorded a few times. This chain connects TRBV28 to TRBJ2-5, with D possibly matching TRBD2 (6 bases). Trimming removed 6 bases at V and 7 bases at J, with 15 bases between. The CDR3 is made up of 13 amino acids. Per the germline V gene, CDR1 is MDHEN and CDR2 is SYDVKM. In DNA form, the CDR3 reads TGTGCCAGCAGGCGCGCCGTGGGGGGGACCCAGTACTTC. This sequence encodes CASRRAVGGTQYF.

The table lists this clone with a few counts. The V gene is TRBV10-2, the J gene TRBJ2-7; D unresolved. Germline V gene data show CDR1 as WSHSY and CDR2 as SAAADI. This CDR3 region has 13 residues. The V end lost 2 bases, the J end lost 1 base, and 6 bases lay between the germline ends. The CDR3 DNA sequence: TGCGCCAGCAGTGAGATTAGATCCTACGAGCAGTACTTC. Translation gives CASSEIRSYEQYF.

The chain employs TRBV5-6 and TRBJ2-1, with D possibly TRBD1 on 5 matching bases. V lost 2 bases and J lost 0, with 12 bases in between. CDR1 SGHDT and CDR2 YYEEEE come from the germline V gene. The CDR3 has 16 residues. CDR3: CASSFPGRGSYNEQFF. The DNA for the CDR3 is TGTGCCAGCAGCTTCCCCGGAAGGGGCTCCTACAATGAGCAGTTCTTC.

This clone was picked up a small number of times. The chain is built from TRBV5-1 and TRBJ2-1; D is possibly TRBD1 (5 bases). Looked up from germline, CDR1 is SGHRS and CDR2 is YFSETQ. This CDR3 has 13 amino acids. V was clipped by 6 bases and J by 4 bases, with 11 bases between them. CDR3 region: CASTSDRYNEQFF. CDR3 nucleotide sequence: TGCGCCAGCACGTCCGACAGATACAATGAGCAGTTCTTC.

The chain links TRBV19 to TRBJ1-4, with 7 bases aligning to TRBD1. The length of the CDR3 is 14 residues. V was pared by 4 bases and J by 3 bases, with 2 bases of the junction left unmatched. Germline loops: CDR1 LNHDA, CDR2 SQIVND (reference sequence). The CDR3 DNA reads as TGTGCCAGTAGTACCGGGACAGCTAATGAAAAACTGTTTTTT. Residues: CASSTGTANEKLFF.

This clone was counted only a few times. The chain combines TRBV5-1 with TRBJ1-1, with D possibly TRBD1 on 5 matching bases. The V end lost 5 bases, the J end lost 5 bases, and 19 bases lay between the germline ends. Germline V CDR1 and CDR2: SGHRS, YFSETQ. CDR3 size: 15 residues. For the CDR3, the DNA is TGCGCCAGCAGACAAGGTTTGGGGCACGGGACTGAAGCTTTCTTT. This encodes CASRQGLGHGTEAFF.

This rearrangement joins TRBV10-1 to TRBJ2-1, with 14 bases that match TRBD2. V was clipped by 3 bases and J by 8 bases; unmatched bases: 6. Germline-derived CDR1 and CDR2 are WNHNN and SYGVQD (reference sequence). CDR3 size: 16 residues. The CDR3 protein is CASSEGLAGGGYEQFF. For the CDR3, the DNA is TGCGCCAGCAGTGAAGGACTAGCGGGAGGAGGTTATGAGCAGTTCTTC.

The chain employs TRBV28 and TRBJ2-2; 13 bases are a match to TRBD2. There are 18 residues in the CDR3. V was clipped by 5 bases and J by 2 bases; unmatched bases: 8. CDR1 is MDHEN, CDR2 SYDVKM, per germline. The chain's CDR3 is CASSPPTSGRVNTGELFF. CDR3 DNA sequence: TGTGCCAGCAGTCCCCCCACTAGCGGGAGGGTAAACACCGGGGAGCTGTTTTTT.

The rearrangement uses TRBV5-6 and TRBJ1-1, with 10 bases that match TRBD1. The CDR3 has 16 residues. Germline V gives CDR1 SGHDT, CDR2 YYEEEE. With V trimmed by 4 bases and J by 5 bases, 11 bases remained unmatched. CDR3 bases: TGTGCCAGCAGCCAATTAAGGACAGGGGGGGAGACTGAAGCTTTCTTT. Translated, it gives CASSQLRTGGETEAFF. The full variable domain, in which reference TRBV5-6 and TRBJ1-1 provide the parts outside the CDR3, is DAGVTQSPTHLIKTRGQQVTLRCSPKSGHDTVSWYQQALGQGPQFIFQYYEEEERQRGNFPDRFSGHQFPNYSSELNVNALLLGDSALYLCASSQLRTGGETEAFFGQGTRLTVV.

To note about this clone: Other nucleotide sequences in the sample specify the same CDR3. The genes are TRBV6-5 and TRBJ2-7; 8 nucleotides agree with TRBD1. Germline assignment: CDR1 MNHEY and CDR2 SVGAGI. After removal of 5 bases from V and 2 bases from J, the junction contained 2 bases not matched to a gene. The CDR3 covers 13 residues. The CDR3 DNA is TGTGCCAGCAGTCGGACAGGGCCCTACGAGCAGTACTTC. Translated: CASSRTGPYEQYF.